Listed here are 27 T cell receptor beta chains from one sample, sequenced in a study of blood T cell repertoires in COVID-19. Some clones are missing from TCRdb's copy, which holds only in-frame ones; the method was immunoSEQ multiplex PCR. The sample has 250,000 to 350,000 clones, around 88% seen once. Specimen: peripheral blood. The receptors were sampled from a man aged 25 to 40 with acute or convalescent COVID-19.

The rearrangement joins TRBV29-1 to TRBJ1-1; 9 bases match TRBD1. The CDR3 spans 14 residues. Germline V gene data show CDR1 as SQVTM and CDR2 as ANQGSEA. The V segment lost 5 bases and the J segment 7 bases; nucleotides outside the gene matches: 11. The CDR3 DNA is TGCAGCGTTAGAAATACAGGGGGCATAATTGAAGCTTTCTTT. Residues: CSVRNTGGIIEAFF.

The chain links TRBV3-1 (or the pseudogene TRBV3-2) to TRBJ2-3, with 7 positions matching TRBD1. This CDR3 is 14 amino acids long. CDR1 and CDR2 (germline): LGHDT, YNNKEL (reference sequence). The junction had 11 bases not matched to a gene; V was cut back by 3 bases and J by 11 bases. The CDR3 coding sequence is TGTGCCAGCAGCCAGAACACAGGGGCCAGAGAGCAGTATTTT. Translation: CASSQNTGAREQYF.

The V and J genes are TRBV27 and TRBJ2-2; 9 bases are a match to TRBD2. The CDR3 spans 18 residues. After removal of 5 bases from V and 7 bases from J, the junction contained 17 bases not matched to a gene. Germline V gene sequence: CDR1 MNHEY, CDR2 SMNVEV (reference sequence). DNA of the CDR3: TGTGCCAGCAGTCCCCGGGTCCCCGTAGCGGGAGTACGCGGGGAGCTGTTTTTT. The encoded protein is CASSPRVPVAGVRGELFF.

This chain joins TRBV6-5 and TRBJ2-3; no clear D. This CDR3 spans 15 amino acids. CDR1 and CDR2 (germline): MNHEY, SVGAGI. V was trimmed by 3 bases and J by 4 bases, leaving 14 bases between them. The CDR3 DNA reads TGTGCCAGCAGTTATAAAACAGTCTATCCAGATACGCAGTATTTT. This translates into CASSYKTVYPDTQYF.

This chain connects TRBV5-1 to TRBJ1-1; 11 nucleotides line up with TRBD1. The V gene end was trimmed by 4 bases and the J gene end by 1 base; junction bases not matched to a gene: 12. CDR3 length: 18 amino acids. From germline, CDR1 is SGHRS and CDR2 YFSETQ. In DNA, the CDR3 is TGCGCCAGCAGCGGGGACGGGACAGGGGGATTTAGGAACACTGAAGCTTTCTTT. It translates to CASSGDGTGGFRNTEAFF.

The V and J genes are TRBV28 and TRBJ2-2; D not certain. Germline loops: CDR1 MDHEN, CDR2 SYDVKM. V gave up 8 bases and J gave up 2 bases, with 9 bases separating them. This CDR3 comprises 13 residues. CDR3 residues: CASRGINTGELFF. In DNA, the CDR3 is TGTGCCAGCCGCGGAATCAACACCGGGGAGCTGTTTTTT. Based on the CDR3 plus reference TRBV28 and TRBJ2-2, the full variable domain is DVKVTQSSRYLVKRTGEKVFLECVQDMDHENMFWYRQDPGLGLRLIYFSYDVKMKEKGDIPEGYSVSREKKERFSLILESASTNQTSMYLCASRGINTGELFFGEGSRLTVL.

The sample holds one count of this clone. The genes are TRBV3-1 (or the pseudogene TRBV3-2) and TRBJ1-2; tentative D call: TRBD1 (6 bases). The germline gives CDR1 LGHDT, CDR2 YNNKEL (reference sequence). CDR3 size: 13 residues. Deletions cut 2 bases from V and 10 bases from J, with 14 bases between. DNA of the CDR3: TGTGCCAGCAGCCAAATCAAGGGGGTTGACTACACCTTC. Its translation is CASSQIKGVDYTF.

This sequence joins TRBV3-1 (or the pseudogene TRBV3-2) and TRBJ1-1, with D uncertain. V was clipped by 4 bases and J by 0 bases, with 9 bases between them. Germline V gene lookup returns CDR1 LGHDT and CDR2 YNNKEL (reference sequence). The CDR3 runs to 14 residues. CDR3 sequence: CASSRLGMNTEAFF. CDR3 DNA sequence: TGTGCCAGCAGCCGACTCGGGATGAACACTGAAGCTTTCTTT.

This rearrangement joins TRBV2 to TRBJ1-5; D unresolved. This CDR3 is built from 15 residues. Trimming pared 6 bases from V and 0 bases from J, leaving 12 bases between. Germline loops: CDR1 SNHLY, CDR2 FYNNEI. The CDR3 DNA reads as TGTGCCAGCAGCAGACGGGATTATAGCAATCAGCCCCAGCATTTT. Its protein is CASSRRDYSNQPQHF.

This chain links TRBV6-2 or TRBV6-3 with TRBJ1-2, with D maybe TRBD1 (5 bases). Germline CDR1 is MNHEY and CDR2 is SVGEGT. The V and J ends lost 1 base and 4 bases respectively, with 19 bases between them. This CDR3 contains 17 residues. The chain's CDR3 is CASSYLGFGGPPYGYTF. The CDR3 nucleotides are TGTGCCAGCAGTTACTTGGGGTTCGGGGGTCCCCCCTATGGCTACACCTTC.

The chain joins TRBV7-9 to TRBJ1-3; 9 nucleotides agree with TRBD1. Germline V gene data show CDR1 as SEHNR and CDR2 as FQNEAQ (reference sequence). The CDR3 consists of 13 residues. V lost 6 bases, J lost 8 bases, and 5 bases stayed unmatched. The CDR3 protein is CASRQGQGDTIYF. CDR3 sequence (DNA): TGTGCCAGCAGACAGGGACAGGGTGACACCATATATTTT.

The J gene is TRBJ2-1, the V gene TRBV5-5; D possibly corresponds to TRBD1 (6 bases). V was cut by 4 bases and J by 2 bases, with 13 bases left in between. The CDR3 covers 15 residues. Germline V gene sequence: CDR1 SGHKS, CDR2 YYEKEE (reference sequence). The chain's CDR3 is CASSATGNTYNEQFF. The DNA of the CDR3 is TGTGCCAGCAGCGCAACAGGGAATACCTACAATGAGCAGTTCTTC.

The chain couples TRBV5-1 to TRBJ2-5, with D uncertain. CDR3 length: 13 residues. Germline values: CDR1 SGHRS, CDR2 YFSETQ. The V gene lost 4 bases and the J gene lost 2 bases, with 9 bases spanning the gap. In DNA form, the CDR3 reads TGCGCCAGCAGCCGGTCCCCTCAAGAGACCCAGTACTTC. Its protein is CASSRSPQETQYF.

V is TRBV2 and J is TRBJ2-3; D is possibly TRBD2 (6 bases). This CDR3 has 13 amino acids. V lost 4 bases to trimming and J lost 4 bases, with 9 bases between them. Looked up from germline, CDR1 is SNHLY and CDR2 is FYNNEI. CDR3 sequence reads: CASSVLASDTQYF. CDR3 nucleotides: TGTGCCAGCAGTGTACTAGCATCAGATACGCAGTATTTT.

The J gene is TRBJ1-2, the V gene TRBV28; maybe TRBD1 (6 bases). CDR1 and CDR2 (germline): MDHEN, SYDVKM. The V end was cut by 6 bases, the J end by 3 bases, with 20 bases between. The length of the CDR3 is 16 residues. CDR3 sequence reads: CASSPRGAGSYYGYTF. CDR3 sequence (DNA): TGTGCCAGCAGCCCCCGGGGGGCGGGAAGTTACTATGGCTACACCTTC.

The chain uses TRBV6-5 and TRBJ2-3; perhaps TRBD1 as D (5 bases). Deletions cut 5 bases from V and 0 bases from J, with 12 bases between. Germline CDR1 MNHEY, CDR2 SVGAGI. This CDR3 has 15 residues. As DNA, the CDR3 is TGTGCCAGCAGTCTCCGGCAGGGAAGCACAGATACGCAGTATTTT. As protein: CASSLRQGSTDTQYF.

This clone occurred once. The chain carries TRBV19 and TRBJ2-7, with D perhaps TRBD2 (6 bases). This CDR3 is built from 14 residues. V lost 8 bases and J 0 bases, leaving 14 bases between the germline ends. Germline CDR1 and CDR2: LNHDA and SQIVND (reference sequence). The CDR3, as DNA: TGTGCCAGTGCCCTGGGAGGACTCTCCTACGAGCAGTACTTC. Translation: CASALGGLSYEQYF. The whole variable domain, remainder taken from reference TRBV19 and TRBJ2-7, is DGGITQSPKYLFRKEGQNVTLSCEQNLNHDAMYWYRQDPGQGLRLIYYSQIVNDFQKGDIAEGYSVSREKKESFPLTVTSAQKNPTAFYLCASALGGLSYEQYFGPGTRLTVT.

This clone occurred once. DNA of the CDR3: TGTGCCAGCAGTTTATGCGGGGGACAGGTAAGCACCGGGGAGCTGTTTTTT. Translating gives CASSLCGGQVSTGELFF. This rearrangement joins TRBV28 to TRBJ2-2, with 8 bases identical to TRBD1. The CDR3 sequence is 17 residues long. With V trimmed by 0 bases and J by 4 bases, 7 bases remained unmatched. CDR1 is MDHEN, CDR2 SYDVKM, per germline. Using reference TRBV28 and TRBJ2-2 for the parts outside the CDR3, the full variable domain is DVKVTQSSRYLVKRTGEKVFLECVQDMDHENMFWYRQDPGLGLRLIYFSYDVKMKEKGDIPEGYSVSREKKERFSLILESASTNQTSMYLCASSLCGGQVSTGELFFGEGSRLTVL.

This clone was recorded once. The chain carries TRBV10-3 and TRBJ2-7; the D is unclear. This CDR3 has 12 amino acids. Germline-derived CDR1 and CDR2 are ENHRY and SYGVKD. V lost 10 bases, J lost 4 bases, and 14 bases lay in between. The CDR3 region has the DNA TGTGCCACCAGACAAATGGCATACGAGCAGTACTTC. Translated: CATRQMAYEQYF.

The chain employs TRBV30 and TRBJ1-4; weak D call: TRBD1 (6 bases). CDR1 is GTSNPN and CDR2 is SVGIG in the germline V gene (reference sequence). The V end lost 2 bases, the J end lost 4 bases, and 14 bases lay between the germline ends. The CDR3 spans 15 residues. The CDR3 sequence: CAWSRGHLVNEKLFF. Written as DNA, the CDR3 is TGTGCCTGGAGTCGGGGACATCTTGTTAATGAAAAACTGTTTTTT.

Here the CDR3 reads CASSLIHNSYNSPLHF. Here the CDR3 DNA reads TGTGCCAGCAGCTTGATTCACAACTCCTATAATTCACCCCTCCACTTT. The V and J genes are TRBV5-5 and TRBJ1-6; no clear D. CDR1 and CDR2 from the germline V gene are SGHKS and YYEKEE (reference sequence). V dropped 1 base and J dropped 0 bases, with 8 bases sitting between them. The CDR3 extends over 16 amino acids.

V is TRBV6-5 and J is TRBJ2-7; weak D call: TRBD1 (6 bases). V was clipped by 4 bases and J by 4 bases, with 8 bases between them. Germline V gene data show CDR1 as MNHEY and CDR2 as SVGAGI. The CDR3 has 12 residues. CDR3 in DNA: TGTGCCAGCAGTTCACAGGGATACGAGCAGTACTTC. As protein: CASSSQGYEQYF.

The chain recombines TRBV11-2 with TRBJ2-3; D not certain. Trimming cost V 1 base and J 0 bases, with 8 bases left between them. In germline, CDR1 is SGHAT, CDR2 FQNNGV. CDR3 size: 15 residues. The CDR3 protein is CASSLGGYSTDTQYF. CDR3 DNA sequence: TGTGCCAGCAGCTTAGGCGGATATAGCACAGATACGCAGTATTTT.

V is TRBV28 and J is TRBJ1-2, with 7 nucleotides matching TRBD1. J was trimmed by 4 bases and V by 3 bases; bases with no gene match: 14. The CDR3 contains 17 residues. From germline, CDR1 is MDHEN and CDR2 SYDVKM. The CDR3 loop is CASSFPGQVFTSYGYTF. CDR3 coding DNA: TGTGCCAGCAGTTTTCCAGGACAGGTCTTCACTAGCTATGGCTACACCTTC.

CDR3 bases: TGCGCCAGCAGCTTGGAACACTCCTACGAGCAGTACTTC. Encoded protein: CASSLEHSYEQYF. The chain couples TRBV5-1 to TRBJ2-7, with D unclear. V lost 0 bases, J lost 0 bases, and 4 bases lay in between. CDR1 is SGHRS, CDR2 YFSETQ, per germline. The CDR3 contains 13 residues.

The chain links TRBV6-5 to TRBJ1-2; tentative D call: TRBD1 (5 bases). Germline V gene data show CDR1 as MNHEY and CDR2 as SVGAGI. V lost 8 bases to trimming and J lost 3 bases, with 10 bases between them. This CDR3 contains 12 residues. For the CDR3, the DNA is TGTGCCAGCCGCAGGGTTGACTATGGCTACACCTTC. It yields the protein CASRRVDYGYTF.

J is TRBJ1-1 and V is TRBV29-1; weak D call: TRBD1 (6 bases). Germline values: CDR1 SQVTM, CDR2 ANQGSEA. V was pared by 4 bases and J by 4 bases, with 16 bases between. The CDR3 extends over 14 amino acids. CDR3 in amino acids: CSVVGAGQTTEAFF. The DNA of the CDR3 is TGCAGCGTTGTGGGGGCCGGACAGACCACTGAAGCTTTCTTT.